Shown below are 23 T cell receptor beta chains from a single sample sequenced in a study of blood T cell repertoires in COVID-19. Profiling relied on immunoSEQ multiplex PCR, and the TCRdb table lists in-frame clones only, not all of them. The sample gives 120,000 to 150,000 clones, 70% to 90% of which show up once; more than 25% is in the top ten. Sequencing used peripheral blood. The origin of the receptors is a human donor in a cohort sampled during active COVID-19.

V and J are TRBV5-1 and TRBJ2-1; 9 bases are shared with TRBD1. The V and J ends lost 7 bases and 4 bases, in that order; junction bases with no gene match: 15. Germline CDR1 SGHRS, CDR2 YFSETQ. This CDR3 contains 17 residues. CDR3 loop: CASSPVMGTGLYNEQFF. The CDR3 coding sequence is TGCGCCAGCTCGCCAGTTATGGGGACAGGGCTATACAATGAGCAGTTCTTC.

This chain joins TRBV7-2 and TRBJ1-2, with D possibly matching TRBD1 (6 bases). CDR3 length: 15 residues. Germline V gives CDR1 SGHTA, CDR2 FQGNSA. The V and J ends lost 5 bases and 4 bases respectively, with 17 bases between them. This CDR3 is CASSAPRGQGYGYTF. In DNA, the CDR3 is TGTGCCAGCAGCGCCCCGAGGGGACAAGGCTATGGCTACACCTTC.

The chain couples TRBV11-2 to TRBJ1-4; D call uncertain. Germline values: CDR1 SGHAT, CDR2 FQNNGV. V lost 7 bases and J 0 bases, leaving 12 bases between the germline ends. The CDR3 spans 15 residues. The CDR3 DNA reads as TGTGCCAGCAACCTAAATAGAGCAACTAATGAAAAACTGTTTTTT. It specifies CASNLNRATNEKLFF.

Worth noting for this clone: This sample includes further DNA sequences coding for the same CDR3. The V call is TRBV7-2, the J call TRBJ2-6; D call uncertain. The germline CDR1 and CDR2 sequences are SGHTA and FQGNSA. The CDR3 is made up of 14 amino acids. Trimming pared 5 bases from V and 3 bases from J, leaving 8 bases between. CDR3 in amino acids: CASSLVGGANVLTF. In DNA form, the CDR3 reads TGTGCCAGCAGCCTGGTCGGTGGGGCCAACGTCCTGACTTTC.

This chain links TRBV6-2 or TRBV6-3 with TRBJ1-2; 7 bases are shared with TRBD1. Germline V gene lookup returns CDR1 MNHEY and CDR2 SVGEGT. V shed 4 bases and J 7 bases; nucleotides not matched to a gene: 6. CDR3 size: 13 residues. CDR3: CASSSDRAFGYTF. For the CDR3, the DNA is TGTGCCAGCAGTTCCGACAGGGCGTTTGGCTACACCTTC.

This chain connects TRBV7-9 to TRBJ2-2, with 9 bases aligning to TRBD1. The V gene end was trimmed by 4 bases and the J gene end by 0 bases; junction bases not matched to a gene: 3. Germline V gene data show CDR1 as SEHNR and CDR2 as FQNEAQ (reference sequence). The CDR3 extends over 16 amino acids. The CDR3 here is CASSSRQGANTGELFF. CDR3 in DNA: TGTGCCAGCAGCTCCAGACAGGGGGCGAACACCGGGGAGCTGTTTTTT.

This chain connects TRBV7-2 to TRBJ2-7, with 7 bases that match TRBD1. From germline, CDR1 is SGHTA and CDR2 FQGNSA. Unmatched junction bases numbered 6, after V lost 4 bases and J lost 3 bases. The CDR3 totals 14 residues. The CDR3 here is CASSSPGQYYEQYF. The CDR3 DNA is TGTGCCAGCAGCTCCCCGGGACAGTACTACGAGCAGTACTTC.

As concerns this clone: The same CDR3 also results from other DNA sequences found in this sample. The chain joins TRBV12-3 or TRBV12-4 to TRBJ1-1; D is unclear. The CDR3 length is 13 residues. V was shortened by 6 bases and J by 1 base, with 9 bases between the two germline ends. CDR3 residues: CASSPTGNTEAFF. The CDR3 DNA sequence: TGTGCCAGCAGCCCGACGGGGAACACTGAAGCTTTCTTT.

This rearrangement joins TRBV7-8 to TRBJ2-7, with 9 bases matching TRBD2. The V gene end was trimmed by 2 bases and the J gene end by 5 bases; junction bases not matched to a gene: 4. CDR1 is SGHVS, CDR2 FQNEAQ, per germline. The CDR3 consists of 14 residues. Here the CDR3 DNA reads TGTGCCAGCAGCTTATTAGCGGGGGCCAACGAGCAGTACTTC. This translates into CASSLLAGANEQYF.

The rearrangement uses TRBV15 and TRBJ2-5, with 7 bases matching TRBD1. The CDR3 is 16 residues long. After removal of 5 bases from V and 2 bases from J, the junction contained 11 bases not matched to a gene. The germline gives CDR1 LNHNV, CDR2 YYDKDF (reference sequence). Here the CDR3 reads CATSRYEGQPQETQYF. CDR3 nucleotides: TGTGCCACCAGCCGATACGAGGGACAGCCACAAGAGACCCAGTACTTC.

The chain recombines TRBV7-9 with TRBJ2-5, with 8 bases lining up with TRBD1. In germline, CDR1 is SEHNR, CDR2 FQNEAQ (reference sequence). The CDR3 extends over 15 amino acids. The trim removed 5 bases at V and 5 bases at J, leaving 10 bases unmatched. The CDR3 DNA is TGTGCCAGCAGCCGGACCATTACAGGGGGGGAGACCCAGTACTTC. Its translation is CASSRTITGGETQYF.

The CDR3 is CASSPRTGNTEAFF. Written as DNA, the CDR3 is TGTGCCAGCAGTCCGAGGACAGGGAACACTGAAGCTTTCTTT. The chain links TRBV7-2 to TRBJ1-1; 7 bases line up with TRBD1. Germline lookup yields CDR1 SGHTA and CDR2 FQGNSA. There are 14 residues in the CDR3. V dropped 6 bases and J dropped 1; count of bases not matched to a gene: 5.

The rearrangement links TRBV7-8 to TRBJ1-2, with unresolved D. This CDR3 spans 14 amino acids. V was shortened by 0 bases and J by 4 bases, with 9 bases between the two germline ends. The germline V gene has CDR1 SGHVS and CDR2 FQNEAQ. As DNA, the CDR3 is TGTGCCAGCAGCTTAGCCGCGGAGGTCTATGGCTACACCTTC. Residues: CASSLAAEVYGYTF.

This clone occurred a few times. The CDR3 nucleotides read TGCGCCAGCAGTCAAGACCCGGGACAGAGAACTTACAATGAGCAGTTCTTC. This sequence encodes CASSQDPGQRTYNEQFF. This chain connects TRBV5-1 to TRBJ2-1; 7 positions match TRBD1. The CDR3 runs 17 residues. V was pared by 5 bases and J by 4 bases, with 15 bases of the junction left unmatched. Germline V CDR1 and CDR2: SGHRS, YFSETQ.

The V gene is TRBV5-1, the J gene TRBJ1-2; D possibly corresponds to TRBD1 (6 bases). The CDR3 extends over 15 amino acids. The germline V and J ends were trimmed by 0 bases and 8 bases, with 17 bases remaining between them. Germline assignment: CDR1 SGHRS and CDR2 YFSETQ. This CDR3 is CASSLAGGPRGGYTF. The CDR3 DNA follows: TGCGCCAGCAGCTTGGCTGGGGGCCCTAGGGGGGGCTACACCTTC.

The chain carries TRBV7-6 and TRBJ1-6; D gene ambiguous. The germline gives CDR1 SGHVS, CDR2 FNYEAQ. The CDR3 is 12 residues long. Deletions cut 5 bases from V and 7 bases from J, with 6 bases between. CDR3 in amino acids: CASSTPNSPLHF. The CDR3 bases are TGTGCCAGCAGCACTCCCAATTCACCCCTCCACTTT.

The V call is TRBV7-9, the J call TRBJ2-7; D is possibly TRBD2 (6 bases). The germline V gene encodes CDR1 SEHNR and CDR2 FQNEAQ (reference sequence). V lost 6 bases to trimming and J lost 4 bases, with 16 bases between them. This CDR3 has 14 amino acids. The CDR3 loop is CASSSGEDLYEQYF. CDR3 in DNA: TGTGCCAGCAGTTCGGGGGAGGATTTATACGAGCAGTACTTC.

This chain joins TRBV2 and TRBJ1-3; 7 nucleotides line up with TRBD1. CDR3 length: 16 residues. The junction had 8 bases not matched to a gene; V was cut back by 5 bases and J by 1 base. Germline V gives CDR1 SNHLY, CDR2 FYNNEI. This chain's CDR3 is CASSKYRGRSGNTIYF. In DNA, the CDR3 is TGTGCCAGCAGTAAATACAGGGGAAGGTCTGGAAACACCATATATTTT.

The chain joins TRBV4-1 to TRBJ1-2; TRBD1 might be the D (5 bases). The CDR3 contains 16 residues. Germline V lookup: CDR1 MGHRA, CDR2 YSYEKL. Trimming took off 0 bases at V and 4 bases at J, with 15 bases between the two ends. CDR3 loop: CASSQEGDSIGYGYTF. CDR3 DNA sequence: TGCGCCAGCAGCCAAGAAGGGGACTCAATCGGCTATGGCTACACCTTC.

This clone appeared a single time. The chain uses TRBV18 and TRBJ2-7, with D perhaps matching TRBD1 (6 bases). The CDR3 length is 13 residues. V gave up 5 bases and J gave up 4 bases, with 12 bases separating them. Germline V lookup: CDR1 KGHSH, CDR2 LQKENI. The CDR3 loop reads CASSRTVGYEQYF. The CDR3 nucleotides are TGTGCCAGCTCAAGGACAGTAGGTTACGAGCAGTACTTC. Full variable domain (missing parts from reference TRBV18 and TRBJ2-7): NAGVMQNPRHLVRRRGQEARLRCSPMKGHSHVYWYRQLPEEGLKFMVYLQKENIIDESGMPKERFSAEFPKEGPSILRIQQVVRGDSAAYFCASSRTVGYEQYFGPGTRLTVT.

The rearrangement uses TRBV9 and TRBJ2-1; a weak D match, TRBD2 (7 bases). In germline, CDR1 is SGDLS, CDR2 YYNGEE. The CDR3 is made up of 14 amino acids. V gave up 4 bases and J gave up 6 bases, with 14 bases separating them. CDR3 DNA sequence: TGTGCCAGCAGCTTCGCGGGGGCCCCCAATGAGCAGTTCTTC. The encoded protein is CASSFAGAPNEQFF.

The chain carries TRBV6-5 and TRBJ1-6, with 7 bases fitting TRBD1. The CDR3 runs to 14 residues. V lost 11 bases to trimming and J lost 9 bases; unmatched junction nucleotides: 13. Germline V gives CDR1 MNHEY, CDR2 SVGAGI. The CDR3 sequence is CAGQETGTSSPLHF. The CDR3 DNA sequence: TGTGCCGGACAGGAGACAGGGACTTCTTCACCCCTCCACTTT.

V gene TRBV30 combines with J gene TRBJ2-5; the D is unclear. Germline CDR1 GTSNPN, CDR2 SVGIG (reference sequence). V was shortened by 1 base and J by 4 bases, with 7 bases between the two germline ends. There are 12 residues in the CDR3. CDR3 nucleotides: TGTGCCTGGAGTGAGAGTCGAGAGACCCAGTACTTC. Amino acid sequence: CAWSESRETQYF.